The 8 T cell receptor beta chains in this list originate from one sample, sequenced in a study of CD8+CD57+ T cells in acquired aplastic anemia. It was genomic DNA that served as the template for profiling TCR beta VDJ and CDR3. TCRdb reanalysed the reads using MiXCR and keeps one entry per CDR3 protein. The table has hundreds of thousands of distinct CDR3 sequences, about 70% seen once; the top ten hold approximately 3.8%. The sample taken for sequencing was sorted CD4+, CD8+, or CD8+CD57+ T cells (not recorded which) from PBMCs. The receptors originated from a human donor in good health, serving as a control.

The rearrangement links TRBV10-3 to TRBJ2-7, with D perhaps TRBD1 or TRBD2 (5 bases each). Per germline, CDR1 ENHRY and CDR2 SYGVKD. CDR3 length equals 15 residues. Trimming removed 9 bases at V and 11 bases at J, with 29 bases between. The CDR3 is CAITTGAGHQADEYF. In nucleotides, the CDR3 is TGTGCCATTACGACCGGGGCCGGGCACCAGGCCGACGAGTACTTC.

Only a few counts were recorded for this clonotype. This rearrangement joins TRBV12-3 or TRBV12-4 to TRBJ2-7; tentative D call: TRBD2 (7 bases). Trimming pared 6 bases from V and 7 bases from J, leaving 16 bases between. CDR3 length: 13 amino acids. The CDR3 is CASSLGGQSEQYF. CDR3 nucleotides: TGTGCCAGCAGCCTCGGGGGGCAGTCAGAGCAGTACTTC.

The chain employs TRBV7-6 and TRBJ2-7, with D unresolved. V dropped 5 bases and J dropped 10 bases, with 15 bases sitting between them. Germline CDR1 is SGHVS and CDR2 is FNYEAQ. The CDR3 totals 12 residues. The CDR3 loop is CASSPVSCSQYV. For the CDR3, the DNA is TGTGCCAGCAGCCCAGTTTCCTGCAGCCAGTACGTC.

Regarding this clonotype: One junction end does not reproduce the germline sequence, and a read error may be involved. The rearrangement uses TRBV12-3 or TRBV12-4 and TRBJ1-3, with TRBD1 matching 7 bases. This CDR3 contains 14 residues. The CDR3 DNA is TGTGCCGGCAGGCGACAGGGAGCTGGAAACACCATATATTTT. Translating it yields CAGRRQGAGNTIYF.

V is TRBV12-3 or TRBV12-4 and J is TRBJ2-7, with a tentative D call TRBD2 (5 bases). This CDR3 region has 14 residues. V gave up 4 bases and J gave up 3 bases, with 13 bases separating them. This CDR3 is CASSSGGSLYEQYF. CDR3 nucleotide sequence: TGTGCCAGCAGTTCAGGAGGTAGTCTCTACGAGCAGTACTTC.

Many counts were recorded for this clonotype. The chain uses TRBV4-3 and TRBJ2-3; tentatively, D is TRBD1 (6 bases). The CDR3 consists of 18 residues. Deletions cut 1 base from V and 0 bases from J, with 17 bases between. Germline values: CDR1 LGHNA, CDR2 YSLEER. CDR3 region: CASSQGRASGVSTDTQYF. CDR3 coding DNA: TGCGCCAGCAGCCAAGGCCGAGCTTCAGGGGTTAGCACAGATACGCAGTATTTT.

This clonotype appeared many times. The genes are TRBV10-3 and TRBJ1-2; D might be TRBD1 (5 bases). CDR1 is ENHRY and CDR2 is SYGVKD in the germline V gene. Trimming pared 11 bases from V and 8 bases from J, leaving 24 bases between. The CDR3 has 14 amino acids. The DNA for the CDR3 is TGTGCCGTTATGGACGGGGACTACTTTATGGGCTACACCTTC. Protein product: CAVMDGDYFMGYTF.

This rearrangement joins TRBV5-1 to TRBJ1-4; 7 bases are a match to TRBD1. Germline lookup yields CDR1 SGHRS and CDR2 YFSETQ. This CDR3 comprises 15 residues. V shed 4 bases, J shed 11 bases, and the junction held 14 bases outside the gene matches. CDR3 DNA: TGCGCCAGCAGCAAGGGGGCCACAGACCACGACAAACTGTTTTTT. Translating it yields CASSKGATDHDKLFF.